The rows below give T cell receptor beta chains drawn from one sample of a study of blood T cell repertoires in COVID-19. Some clones are missing from TCRdb's copy, which holds only in-frame ones; the method was immunoSEQ multiplex PCR. Counted here are 210,000 or so clones, approximately 85% occurring once; the ten biggest clones make up approximately 5.1%. Specimen: peripheral blood. The receptor source for this set is a man aged 45 to 65 with COVID-19, enrolled during active disease. Each CDR3 is given with its conserved first and last residue. The D gene is left open where the match is weak. Clone size appears in some rows only: once, few, many, or a class for an expanded clone.

>TRBV13|-|-|TRBJ1-2
CASSRDYGYTF
TGTGCCAGCAGCCGAGACTACGGCTACACCTTC
>TRBV10-3|TRBD2|once|TRBJ2-1
CAITRELADNEQFF
TGTGCCATCACGAGAGAACTAGCGGACAATGAGCAGTTCTTC
>TRBV5-1|TRBD1|few|TRBJ1-1
CASSTGTANTEAFF
TGCGCCAGCAGCACCGGGACAGCTAACACTGAAGCTTTCTTT
>TRBV7-6|TRBD2|-|TRBJ2-3
CASSFLAGATDTQYF
TGTGCCAGCAGCTTTCTAGCGGGGGCTACAGATACGCAGTATTTT
>TRBV24-1|TRBD1|-|TRBJ2-3
CATSDLGQGVADTQYF
TGTGCCACCAGTGATTTGGGGCAGGGGGTGGCAGATACGCAGTATTTT
>TRBV7-2|TRBD1|-|TRBJ1-5
CASSSGQGNQPQHF
TGTGCCAGCAGCTCCGGACAGGGCAATCAGCCCCAGCATTTT
>TRBV6-2/TRBV6-3|TRBD1|-|TRBJ1-2
CASSLGQGSSGYTF
TGTGCCAGCAGTCTCGGACAGGGATCCTCCGGCTACACCTTC
>TRBV9|TRBD1|-|TRBJ2-7
CASSVEDRGVYEQYF
TGTGCCAGCAGCGTAGAAGACAGGGGGGTCTACGAGCAGTACTTC
>TRBV5-1|-|-|TRBJ1-6
CASSLEGLGAHSPLHF
TGCGCCAGCAGCTTGGAGGGTCTGGGGGCTCATTCACCCCTCCACTTT
>TRBV7-2|TRBD1|-|TRBJ2-1
CASSRDREGEQFF
TGTGCCAGCAGCCGGGACAGGGAGGGTGAGCAGTTCTTC
>TRBV15|-|-|TRBJ1-3
CATTPGGLEGNTIYF
TGTGCCACCACCCCCGGGGGTTTAGAGGGAAACACCATATATTTT
>TRBV14|TRBD1|-|TRBJ1-4
CASSQITGGAKEKLFF
TGTGCCAGCAGCCAAATCACAGGGGGCGCAAAGGAAAAACTGTTTTTT
>TRBV4-2|-|once|TRBJ2-5
CASSQDGVPQETQYF
TGTGCCAGCAGCCAAGACGGAGTCCCTCAAGAGACCCAGTACTTC
>TRBV7-3|-|-|TRBJ2-2
CASSTAGSNTGELFF
TGTGCCAGCAGCACTGCGGGGTCGAACACCGGGGAGCTGTTTTTT
>TRBV30|-|-|TRBJ1-2
CAWMEGFYGYTF
TGTGCCTGGATGGAGGGGTTTTATGGCTACACCTTC
>TRBV4-1|TRBD1|-|TRBJ2-2
CASRVQGEVTGELFF
TGCGCCAGCAGGGTACAGGGGGAGGTCACCGGGGAGCTGTTTTTT
>TRBV9|TRBD1|once|TRBJ1-1
CASSKGQGLMNTEAFF
TGTGCCAGCAGCAAGGGACAGGGGCTCATGAACACTGAAGCTTTCTTT
>TRBV5-1|TRBD1|-|TRBJ1-4
CASSAMPRDSNEKLFF
TGCGCCAGCAGCGCGATGCCCCGGGACAGTAATGAAAAACTGTTTTTT
>TRBV10-3|TRBD2|-|TRBJ2-3
CAIDGGGTDTQYF
TGTGCCATCGACGGGGGGGGCACAGATACGCAGTATTTT
>TRBV7-7|TRBD1|-|TRBJ2-2
CASSANSGGTGELFF
TGTGCTAGCAGCGCAAACTCAGGGGGCACCGGGGAGCTGTTTTTT
>TRBV7-8|-|-|TRBJ1-1
CASSLAAMGMNTEAFF
TGTGCCAGCAGCTTAGCCGCCATGGGCATGAACACTGAAGCTTTCTTT
>TRBV19|-|-|TRBJ2-7
CASSIVTGQGEQYF
TGTGCCAGTAGTATAGTTACAGGGCAGGGCGAGCAGTACTTC
>TRBV5-1|-|-|TRBJ1-3
CASSLVQGGGNTIYF
TGCGCCAGCAGCTTGGTGCAGGGCGGTGGAAACACCATATATTTT
>TRBV7-8|-|-|TRBJ1-6
CASSLDSGHPLSPLHF
TGTGCCAGCAGCTTAGACAGTGGGCACCCACTGTCACCCCTCCACTTT
>TRBV4-1|-|-|TRBJ2-3
CASSQDERDSDTQYF
TGCGCCAGCAGCCAAGATGAGAGAGACTCAGATACGCAGTATTTT
>TRBV5-1|TRBD1|-|TRBJ1-2
CASSLPGTGGFGYTF
TGCGCCAGCAGCTTGCCGGGGACAGGGGGTTTTGGCTACACCTTC
>TRBV2|-|-|TRBJ1-2
CASSEVRGYGYTF
TGTGCCAGCAGTGAAGTCAGAGGCTATGGCTACACCTTC
>TRBV28|TRBD2|-|TRBJ2-3
CASSSKRGESDTQYF
TGTGCCAGCAGCTCCAAGCGGGGGGAATCAGATACGCAGTATTTT
>TRBV15|-|few|TRBJ2-1
CATSLGKGEGNEQFF
TGTGCCACCAGCCTAGGGAAGGGGGAGGGCAATGAGCAGTTCTTC
>TRBV4-1|TRBD1|few|TRBJ2-1
CASSRDRVFYNEQFF
TGCGCCAGCAGCCGGGACAGGGTCTTCTACAATGAGCAGTTCTTC
>TRBV9|TRBD2|-|TRBJ2-3
CASSARGGQVADTQYF
TGTGCCAGCAGCGCGCGGGGGGGCCAGGTAGCAGATACGCAGTATTTT
>TRBV7-9|TRBD2|-|TRBJ2-1
CASSLSLRGGRNEQFF
TGTGCCAGCAGCTTAAGTTTGCGGGGGGGCCGGAATGAGCAGTTCTTC
>TRBV9|-|-|TRBJ1-6
CASSVGTAYNSPLHF
TGTGCCAGCAGCGTAGGGACAGCATATAATTCACCCCTCCACTTT
>TRBV29-1|TRBD2|-|TRBJ2-1
CSVEEAAGDSYNEQFF
TGCAGCGTTGAAGAAGCCGCGGGGGACTCCTACAATGAGCAGTTCTTC
>TRBV20-1|-|-|TRBJ2-7
CSASTGTRSFYEQYF
TGCAGTGCTAGTACCGGGACTCGGTCTTTCTACGAGCAGTACTTC
>TRBV28|TRBD2|once|TRBJ2-1
CASRGGTRVTGEQFF
TGTGCCAGCAGAGGAGGGACTAGAGTAACGGGTGAGCAGTTCTTC
>TRBV6-1|-|-|TRBJ1-3
CASSEYLRGSGNTIYF
TGTGCCAGCAGTGAGTACCTGCGGGGATCTGGAAACACCATATATTTT
>TRBV29-1|TRBD1|-|TRBJ1-1
CSVDATGGLGTEAFF
TGCAGCGTTGATGCGACAGGGGGCCTGGGTACTGAAGCTTTCTTT
>TRBV3-1/TRBV3-2|TRBD2|once|TRBJ2-1
CASSQQTSGGVSYNEQFF
TGTGCCAGCAGCCAACAAACTAGCGGGGGGGTCTCCTACAATGAGCAGTTCTTC
>TRBV2|-|-|TRBJ2-2
CASSRTGTSRLIEETGELFF
TGTGCCAGCAGCAGAACCGGGACATCGCGCTTAATTGAGGAAACCGGGGAGCTGTTTTTT
>TRBV4-3|-|-|TRBJ2-7
CASSREFTGVSYEQYF
TGCGCCAGCAGCCGAGAGTTTACGGGTGTCTCCTACGAGCAGTACTTC
>TRBV6-2/TRBV6-3|-|-|TRBJ2-3
CASSYVDFKGLTDTQYF
TGTGCCAGCAGTTACGTAGACTTTAAAGGACTCACAGATACGCAGTATTTT
>TRBV27|-|-|TRBJ2-3
CASSFSGGGTDTQYF
TGTGCCAGCAGTTTTAGCGGAGGGGGCACAGATACGCAGTATTTT
>TRBV2|-|-|TRBJ1-3
CASSEATVSGNTIYF
TGTGCCAGCAGTGAAGCCACGGTCTCTGGAAACACCATATATTTT
>TRBV18|-|-|TRBJ2-3
CASSGADTQYF
TGTGCCAGCTCGGGGGCGGATACGCAGTATTTT
>TRBV19|TRBD1|-|TRBJ1-2
CASNPGTGNMNYGYTF
TGTGCCAGTAACCCAGGGACAGGGAATATGAACTATGGCTACACCTTC
>TRBV6-4|TRBD2|-|TRBJ2-3
CASSDSRAGGRQYF
TGTGCCAGCAGTGACTCGAGAGCGGGGGGCCGCCAGTATTTT
>TRBV28|TRBD1|-|TRBJ1-2
CASSLPKPGQGAPNYGYTF
TGTGCCAGCAGTTTACCAAAACCGGGACAGGGGGCCCCCAACTATGGCTACACCTTC
>TRBV19|TRBD2|-|TRBJ2-1
CASSIRSTSGAYNEQFF
TGTGCCAGTAGTATTCGCTCGACTAGCGGGGCCTACAATGAGCAGTTCTTC
>TRBV4-2|-|-|TRBJ2-7
CASSRGSTGASYEQYF
TGTGCCAGCAGCCGTGGATCGACAGGCGCCTCCTACGAGCAGTACTTC
>TRBV4-1|-|-|TRBJ2-3
CASSQDQGPDTQYF
TGCGCCAGCAGCCAAGATCAGGGGCCAGATACGCAGTATTTT
>TRBV7-9|-|-|TRBJ2-1
CASNQGGSEQFF
TGTGCCAGCAACCAGGGGGGCTCTGAGCAGTTCTTC
>TRBV11-2|-|-|TRBJ1-1
CASSLIREAFF
TGTGCCAGCAGCTTAATCCGGGAAGCTTTCTTT
>TRBV20-1|-|-|TRBJ1-2
CSASTRGVLPYYTF
TGCAGTGCTAGTACCCGCGGGGTTCTACCTTACTACACCTTC
>TRBV6-5|-|-|TRBJ1-3
CASKGREAGNTIYF
TGTGCCAGCAAGGGCAGGGAGGCTGGAAACACCATATATTTT
>TRBV4-2|TRBD2|-|TRBJ2-1
CASSRVGSGGASSYNEQFF
TGTGCCAGCAGCCGGGTAGGGAGCGGGGGGGCGAGCTCCTACAATGAGCAGTTCTTC